This record concerns one T cell receptor beta chain sequence. Its antigen is currently unknown. The V gene's germline CDR1 is DFQATT and CDR2 SNEGSKA (reference sequence). Deletions cut 7 bases from V and 0 bases from J, with 10 bases between. The CDR3 length is 13 residues. The study's findings and limits: Tumor Treg TCRs overlapped most with tumor naive CD4+ cells. Tumor memory CD4+ T cell TCR gene usage was found to cluster with blood and lymph node memory CD4+ cells and with lymph node naive CD4+ cells. Larger-cohort validation covered only one TCR beta V-J rearrangement.

Cells sorted as Tregs were CD4+, CD25+ and CD127-/low. Constant-region reverse primers amplified full-length variable regions, followed by semi-nested Nested Universal Primer A PCR. TCRdb re-called the 5' RACE reads through MiXCR, storing one row per CDR3 protein. Counted here are tens of thousands of distinct CDR3 sequences, roughly 28% occurring once; the ten biggest clones make up around 2.1%. The sequence was collected from a female donor with breast cancer. J is TRBJ1-5 and V is TRBV20-1, with no clear D. Material: tumor-infiltrating Tregs sorted from the breast tumor. The CDR3 DNA reads TGCAGTGGAATACGGAATAGCAATCAGCCCCAGCATTTT. The encoded protein is CSGIRNSNQPQHF.